The 12 T cell receptor beta chains below come from one sample, sequenced in a study of T-cell memory formation after mild COVID-19. In TCRdb, the 5' RACE reads were re-called with MiXCR into one record per CDR3 protein. The table lists 70,000 to 100,000 distinct CDR3 sequences, about 13% of them singletons. Sequences were obtained from PBMCs or a T cell subset sorted from them (not recorded which). The source is an adult woman who had mild COVID-19 (a few samples of this study predate the infection). Cell type and time point are not known.

V and J are TRBV5-6 and TRBJ1-4; D remains ambiguous. The CDR3 runs to 13 residues. Trimming removed 2 bases at V and 7 bases at J, with 9 bases between. The germline CDR1 and CDR2 sequences are SGHDT and YYEEEE. The CDR3 nucleotides read TGTGCCAGCAGCTTAGGGCAGGCTGAAAAACTGTTTTTT. It translates to CASSLGQAEKLFF.

This chain links TRBV9 with TRBJ2-1, with no clear D. This CDR3 contains 13 residues. From germline, CDR1 is SGDLS and CDR2 YYNGEE. Trimming stripped 3 bases from V and 3 bases from J, with 7 bases between. CDR3 in DNA: TGTGCCAGCAGCGGGCGGCTCTACAATGAGCAGTTCTTC. It encodes CASSGRLYNEQFF.

This clonotype was picked up a small number of times. The CDR3 sequence: CASSVGTATYEQYF. CDR3 DNA: TGTGCCAGCAGCGTTGGGACAGCCACCTACGAGCAGTACTTC. The genes are TRBV9 and TRBJ2-7; TRBD1 matches 7 bases. Germline CDR1 is SGDLS and CDR2 is YYNGEE. This CDR3 has 14 residues. V was pared by 2 bases and J by 2 bases, with 4 bases of the junction left unmatched.

The CDR3 reads CASSLQDSGNQPQHF. CDR3 bases: TGTGCCAGCAGCTTACAGGACAGTGGCAATCAGCCCCAGCATTTT. The chain combines TRBV7-9 with TRBJ1-5, with D perhaps TRBD1 (6 bases). CDR3 size: 15 residues. Trimming removed 2 bases from V and 2 bases from J, with 10 bases in between. The germline CDR1 and CDR2 sequences are SEHNR and FQNEAQ (reference sequence).

This clonotype occurred a few times. The chain links TRBV15 to TRBJ2-2; D not resolved. V was trimmed by 1 base and J by 0 bases, leaving 12 bases between them. In germline, CDR1 is LNHNV, CDR2 YYDKDF (reference sequence). This CDR3 region has 17 residues. The chain's CDR3 is CATSRGFNTANTGELFF. CDR3 coding DNA: TGTGCCACCAGCAGAGGCTTCAATACCGCGAACACCGGGGAGCTGTTTTTT.

This clonotype has ten or more counts. This rearrangement joins TRBV29-1 to TRBJ2-1, with 10 bases that match TRBD1. The CDR3 is made up of 16 amino acids. Germline V gene lookup returns CDR1 SQVTM and CDR2 ANQGSEA. Trimming at V came to 4 bases and at J to 2 bases, leaving 8 bases not matched to a gene. DNA for the CDR3: TGCAGCGTTGTTCAGGGGACAGGGGTTACCTACAATGAGCAGTTCTTC. It translates to CSVVQGTGVTYNEQFF.

The chain joins TRBV18 to TRBJ2-3; D not resolved. The V gene's germline CDR1 is KGHSH and CDR2 LQKENI. The CDR3 consists of 14 residues. The V end was cut by 4 bases, the J end by 4 bases, with 12 bases between. CDR3 region: CASSRGFPPDTQYF. Here the CDR3 DNA reads TGTGCCAGCTCACGAGGCTTCCCCCCAGATACGCAGTATTTT.

This rearrangement joins TRBV20-1 to TRBJ1-2; D perhaps matches TRBD1 (5 bases). The V gene's germline CDR1 is DFQATT and CDR2 SNEGSKA (reference sequence). The CDR3 extends over 16 amino acids. Trimming took off 5 bases at V and 8 bases at J, with 27 bases between the two ends. In nucleotides, the CDR3 is TGCAGTGCTCCAGACCCCACCGGGACGGCACTATGGGGCTACACCTTC. Encoded protein: CSAPDPTGTALWGYTF.

This clonotype was seen only a few times. The chain is built from TRBV6-2 or TRBV6-3 and TRBJ2-1; D might be TRBD2 (6 bases). Trimming took off 6 bases at V and 2 bases at J, with 8 bases between the two ends. Germline V gene data show CDR1 as MNHEY and CDR2 as SVGEGT. The CDR3 contains 13 residues. CDR3 sequence (DNA): TGTGCCAGCAGCCGCGGGGCCTACAATGAGCAGTTCTTC. Amino acids: CASSRGAYNEQFF.

This clonotype was recorded many times. The rearrangement links TRBV20-1 to TRBJ2-2; 7 positions match TRBD1. The CDR3 is made up of 16 amino acids. V lost 4 bases, J lost 1 base, and 9 bases stayed unmatched. The V gene's germline CDR1 is DFQATT and CDR2 SNEGSKA (reference sequence). The CDR3 nucleotides are TGCAGTGCTACAGACGCGACAGGGTGGAACACCGGGGAGCTGTTTTTT. Its protein is CSATDATGWNTGELFF.

The sample holds a few counts of this clonotype. This chain links TRBV15 with TRBJ2-5; 8 positions agree with TRBD2. Germline trimming cut 1 base from V and 4 bases from J; bases unmatched to any gene: 2. This CDR3 contains 14 residues. Germline CDR1 and CDR2: LNHNV and YYDKDF (reference sequence). The CDR3 spells CATSRAGGRETQYF. The CDR3 DNA reads as TGTGCCACCAGCAGAGCGGGGGGGCGAGAGACCCAGTACTTC.

This clonotype was recorded a few times. The chain recombines TRBV5-1 with TRBJ2-3, with 8 bases that match TRBD1. With V trimmed by 4 bases and J by 3 bases, 7 bases remained unmatched. The CDR3 runs 15 residues. From germline, CDR1 is SGHRS and CDR2 YFSETQ. The CDR3 sequence: CASSRQGSLTDTQYF. CDR3 bases: TGCGCCAGCAGCCGACAGGGGAGTTTGACAGATACGCAGTATTTT.